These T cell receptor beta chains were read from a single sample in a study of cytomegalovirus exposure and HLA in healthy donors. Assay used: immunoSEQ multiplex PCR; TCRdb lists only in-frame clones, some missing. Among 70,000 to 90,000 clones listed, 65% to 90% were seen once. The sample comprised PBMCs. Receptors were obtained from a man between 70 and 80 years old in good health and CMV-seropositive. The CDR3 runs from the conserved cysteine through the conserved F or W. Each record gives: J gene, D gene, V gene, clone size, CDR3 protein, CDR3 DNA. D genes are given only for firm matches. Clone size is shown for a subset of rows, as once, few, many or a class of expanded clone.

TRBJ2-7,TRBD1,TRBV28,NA,CASSWARTGTEQYF,TGTGCCAGCAGTTGGGCCCGGACAGGGACCGAGCAGTACTTC
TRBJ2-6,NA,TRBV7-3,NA,CASSLLEPGANVLTF,TGTGCCAGCAGTCTTCTCGAGCCTGGGGCCAACGTCCTGACTTTC
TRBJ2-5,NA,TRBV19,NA,CASSPDWVGETQYF,TGTGCCAGTAGCCCCGATTGGGTCGGGGAGACCCAGTACTTC
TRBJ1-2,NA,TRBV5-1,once,CASSTNYGYTF,TGCGCCAGCAGTACAAACTATGGCTACACCTTC
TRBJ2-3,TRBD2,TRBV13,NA,CASSLRSGKIGGTDTQYF,TGTGCCAGCAGCTTACGTAGCGGGAAAATAGGGGGCACAGATACGCAGTATTTT
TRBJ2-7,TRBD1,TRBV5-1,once,CASSQGAGPPYEQYF,TGCGCCAGCAGCCAGGGGGCAGGGCCCCCCTACGAGCAGTACTTC
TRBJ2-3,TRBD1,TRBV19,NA,CASSTQGATQYF,TGTGCCAGTAGTACTCAGGGGGCTACGCAGTATTTT
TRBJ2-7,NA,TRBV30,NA,CAWTRVAEQYF,TGTGCCTGGACCCGGGTGGCCGAGCAGTACTTC
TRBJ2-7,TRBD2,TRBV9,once,CASSVGGTSEYEQYF,TGTGCCAGCAGCGTAGGAGGGACTAGCGAATACGAGCAGTACTTC
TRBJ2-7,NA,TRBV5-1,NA,CASSLVPDSTYEQYF,TGCGCCAGCAGCTTGGTCCCTGACAGTACCTACGAGCAGTACTTC
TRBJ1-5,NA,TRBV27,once,CASPGGLQPQHF,TGTGCCAGCCCGGGGGGATTACAGCCCCAGCATTTT
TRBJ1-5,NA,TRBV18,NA,CASSPEGNQPQHF,TGTGCCAGCTCACCAGAGGGCAATCAGCCCCAGCATTTT
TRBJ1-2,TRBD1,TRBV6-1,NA,CASSVLGTGNYGYTF,TGTGCCAGCAGTGTTCTTGGGACAGGGAACTATGGCTACACCTTC
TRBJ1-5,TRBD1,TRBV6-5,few,CASSYGTGEQPQHF,TGTGCCAGCAGTTACGGGACAGGTGAGCAGCCCCAGCATTTT
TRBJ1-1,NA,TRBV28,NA,CASSYPPGRNSEAFF,TGTGCCAGCAGTTACCCTCCAGGTCGGAATTCTGAAGCTTTCTTT
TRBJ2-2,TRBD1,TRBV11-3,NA,CASSPRTGMATGELFF,TGTGCCAGCAGCCCTCGGACAGGGATGGCCACCGGGGAGCTGTTTTTT
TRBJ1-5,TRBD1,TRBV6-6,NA,CASSYGPGGNQPQHF,TGTGCCAGCAGTTACGGTCCAGGGGGGAATCAGCCCCAGCATTTT